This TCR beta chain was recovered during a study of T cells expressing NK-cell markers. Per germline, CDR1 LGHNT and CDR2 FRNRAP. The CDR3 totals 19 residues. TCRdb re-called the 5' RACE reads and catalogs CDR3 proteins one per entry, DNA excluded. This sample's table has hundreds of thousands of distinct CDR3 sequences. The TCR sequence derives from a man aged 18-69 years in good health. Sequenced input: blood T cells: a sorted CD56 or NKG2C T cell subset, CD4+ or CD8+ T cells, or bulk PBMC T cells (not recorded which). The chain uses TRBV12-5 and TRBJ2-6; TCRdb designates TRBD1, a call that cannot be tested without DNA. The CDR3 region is CASGLSNRGLALGANVLTF.